This T cell receptor (beta chain) appears in the sequencing data of a study of T cell changes during pregnancy in multiple sclerosis. Only in-frame clones appear in the TCRdb table, and some are missing; sequencing was by immunoSEQ multiplex PCR. The sample has 50,000 to 70,000 clones, 90% to 95% seen once. The sequence was obtained from a female donor with multiple sclerosis, enrolled in a pregnancy study. The sequenced sample was peripheral blood, obtained after pregnancy.

The CDR3, as DNA: TGTGCCAGCAGCGCGACAGGGGGTGGCTACACCTTC. Protein product: CASSATGGGYTF. The chain links TRBV5-4 to TRBJ1-2; 9 positions agree with TRBD1. This CDR3 is 12 amino acids long. Germline CDR1 is SGHNT and CDR2 is YYREEE (reference sequence). Trimming cost V 4 bases and J 7 bases; bases outside gene matches: 2.